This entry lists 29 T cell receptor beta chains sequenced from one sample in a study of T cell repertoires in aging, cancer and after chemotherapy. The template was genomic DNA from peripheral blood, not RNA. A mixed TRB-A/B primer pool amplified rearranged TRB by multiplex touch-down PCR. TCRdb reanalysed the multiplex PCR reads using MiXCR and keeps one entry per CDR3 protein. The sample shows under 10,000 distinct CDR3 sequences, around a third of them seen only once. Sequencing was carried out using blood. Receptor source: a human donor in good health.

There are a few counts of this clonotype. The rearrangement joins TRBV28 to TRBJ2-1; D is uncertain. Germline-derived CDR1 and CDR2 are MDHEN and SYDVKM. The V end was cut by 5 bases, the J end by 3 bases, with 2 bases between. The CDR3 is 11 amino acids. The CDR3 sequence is CASSLYNEQFF. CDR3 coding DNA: TGTGCCAGCAGTCTCTACAATGAGCAGTTCTTC.

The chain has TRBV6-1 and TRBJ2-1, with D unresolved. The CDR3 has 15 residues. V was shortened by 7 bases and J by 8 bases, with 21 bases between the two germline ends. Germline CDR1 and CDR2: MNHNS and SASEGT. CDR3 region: CASITTYVSSYEQFF. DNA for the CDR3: TGTGCCAGCATCACGACCTATGTGTCTTCATATGAGCAGTTCTTC.

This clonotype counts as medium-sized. This CDR3 is CSVGWGANVLTF. The CDR3 region has the DNA TGCAGCGTCGGTTGGGGGGCCAACGTCCTGACTTTC. The chain recombines TRBV29-1 with TRBJ2-6, with unresolved D. This CDR3 has 12 amino acids. Trimming left V 6 bases short and J 4 bases short, with 7 bases between. Germline CDR1 reads SQVTM; CDR2 reads ANQGSEA.

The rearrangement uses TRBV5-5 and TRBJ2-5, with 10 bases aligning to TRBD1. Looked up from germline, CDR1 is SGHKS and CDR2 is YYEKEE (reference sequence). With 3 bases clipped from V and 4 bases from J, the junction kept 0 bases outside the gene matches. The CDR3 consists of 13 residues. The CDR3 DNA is TGTGCCAGCAGCTGGGACAGGGGAGAGACCCAGTACTTC. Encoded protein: CASSWDRGETQYF.

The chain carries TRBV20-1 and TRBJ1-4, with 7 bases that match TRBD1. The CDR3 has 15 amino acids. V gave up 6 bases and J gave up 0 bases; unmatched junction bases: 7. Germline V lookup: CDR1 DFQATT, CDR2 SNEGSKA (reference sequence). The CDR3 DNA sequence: TGCAGTGCGGGAAGGACAGGTGCAACTAATGAAAAACTGTTTTTT. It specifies CSAGRTGATNEKLFF.

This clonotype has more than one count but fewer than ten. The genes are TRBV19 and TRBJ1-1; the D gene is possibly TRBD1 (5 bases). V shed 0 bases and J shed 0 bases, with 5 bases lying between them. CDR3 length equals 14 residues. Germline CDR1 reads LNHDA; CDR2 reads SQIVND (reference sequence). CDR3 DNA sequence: TGTGCCAGTAGTATAGAGGGGCTGAACACTGAAGCTTTCTTT. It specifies CASSIEGLNTEAFF.

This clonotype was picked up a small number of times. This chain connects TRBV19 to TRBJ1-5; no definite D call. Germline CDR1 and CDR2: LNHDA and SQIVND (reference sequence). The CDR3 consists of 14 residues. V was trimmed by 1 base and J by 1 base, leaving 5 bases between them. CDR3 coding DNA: TGTGCCAGTAGTATAGGAGTAAGCAATCAGCCCCAGCATTTT. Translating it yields CASSIGVSNQPQHF. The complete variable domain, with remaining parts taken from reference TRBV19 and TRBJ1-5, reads DGGITQSPKYLFRKEGQNVTLSCEQNLNHDAMYWYRQDPGQGLRLIYYSQIVNDFQKGDIAEGYSVSREKKESFPLTVTSAQKNPTAFYLCASSIGVSNQPQHFGDGTRLSIL.

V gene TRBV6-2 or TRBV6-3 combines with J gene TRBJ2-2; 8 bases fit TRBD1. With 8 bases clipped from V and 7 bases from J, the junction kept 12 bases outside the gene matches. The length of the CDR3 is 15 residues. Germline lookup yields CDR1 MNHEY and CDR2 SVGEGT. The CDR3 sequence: CASATGGRIGGELFF. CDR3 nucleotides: TGTGCCAGCGCTACAGGGGGTAGAATTGGCGGGGAGCTGTTTTTT.

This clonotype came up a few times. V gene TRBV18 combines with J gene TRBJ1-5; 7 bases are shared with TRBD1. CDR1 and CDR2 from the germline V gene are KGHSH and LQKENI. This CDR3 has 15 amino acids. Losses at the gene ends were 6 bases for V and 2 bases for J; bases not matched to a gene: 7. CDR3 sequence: CASSVDRVGNQPQHF. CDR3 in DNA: TGTGCCAGCTCTGTAGACAGGGTGGGCAATCAGCCCCAGCATTTT.

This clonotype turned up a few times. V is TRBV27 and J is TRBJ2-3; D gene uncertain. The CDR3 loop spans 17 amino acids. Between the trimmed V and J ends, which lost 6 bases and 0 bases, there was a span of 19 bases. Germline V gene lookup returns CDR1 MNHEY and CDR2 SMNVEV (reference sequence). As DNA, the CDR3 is TGTGCCAGCAGCACATTAACAGCAGAAACTAGCACAGATACGCAGTATTTT. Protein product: CASSTLTAETSTDTQYF.

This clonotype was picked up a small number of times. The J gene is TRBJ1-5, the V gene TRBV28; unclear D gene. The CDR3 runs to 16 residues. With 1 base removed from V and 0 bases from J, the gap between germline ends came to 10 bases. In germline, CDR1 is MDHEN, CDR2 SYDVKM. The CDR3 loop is CASSLSLWDSNQPQHF. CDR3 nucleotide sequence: TGTGCCAGCAGTTTATCCCTCTGGGATAGCAATCAGCCCCAGCATTTT.

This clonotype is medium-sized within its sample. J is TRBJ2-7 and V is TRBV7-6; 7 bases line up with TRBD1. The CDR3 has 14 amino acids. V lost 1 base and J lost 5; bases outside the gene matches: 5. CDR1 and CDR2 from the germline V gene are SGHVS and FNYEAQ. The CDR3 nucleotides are TGTGCCAGCAGCTTAGAGGGACAGATGGACGAGCAGTACTTC. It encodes CASSLEGQMDEQYF.

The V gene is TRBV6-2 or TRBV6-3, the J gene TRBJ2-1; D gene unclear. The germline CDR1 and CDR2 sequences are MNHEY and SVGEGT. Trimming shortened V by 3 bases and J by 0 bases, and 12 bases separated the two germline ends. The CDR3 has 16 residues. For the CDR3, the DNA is TGTGCCAGCAGTTATTCTTATCAGGTCTCCTACAATGAGCAGTTCTTC. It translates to CASSYSYQVSYNEQFF.

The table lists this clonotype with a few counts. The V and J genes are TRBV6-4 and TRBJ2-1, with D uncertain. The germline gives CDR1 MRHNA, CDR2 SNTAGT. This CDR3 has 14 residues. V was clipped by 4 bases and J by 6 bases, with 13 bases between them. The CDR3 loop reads CASSVSAEINEQFF. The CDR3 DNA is TGTGCCAGCAGTGTATCGGCGGAGATCAATGAGCAGTTCTTC.

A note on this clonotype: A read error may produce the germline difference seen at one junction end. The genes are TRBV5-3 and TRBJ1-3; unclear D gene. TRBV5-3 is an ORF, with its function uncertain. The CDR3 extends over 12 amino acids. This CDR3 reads CASSLGGNTIYF. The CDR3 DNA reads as TGCGCCAGCAGCTTGGGCGGAAACACCATATATTTT.

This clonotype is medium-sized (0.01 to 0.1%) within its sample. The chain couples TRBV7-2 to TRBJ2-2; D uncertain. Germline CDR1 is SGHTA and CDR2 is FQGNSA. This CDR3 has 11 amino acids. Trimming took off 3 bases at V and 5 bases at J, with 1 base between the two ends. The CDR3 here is CASSLTGELFF. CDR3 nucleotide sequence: TGTGCCAGCAGCTTGACCGGGGAGCTGTTTTTT.

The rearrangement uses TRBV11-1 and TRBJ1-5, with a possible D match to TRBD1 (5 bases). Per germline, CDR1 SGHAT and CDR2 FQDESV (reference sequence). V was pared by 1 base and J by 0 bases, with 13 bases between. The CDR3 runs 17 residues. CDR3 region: CASSLVATDYSNQPQHF. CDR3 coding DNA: TGTGCCAGCAGCTTAGTGGCGACAGATTATAGCAATCAGCCCCAGCATTTT.

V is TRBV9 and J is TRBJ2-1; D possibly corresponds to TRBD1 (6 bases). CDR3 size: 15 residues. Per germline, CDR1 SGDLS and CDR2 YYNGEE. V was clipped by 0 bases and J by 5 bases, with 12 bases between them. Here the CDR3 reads CASSVERGQHNEQFF. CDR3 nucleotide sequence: TGTGCCAGCAGCGTAGAGCGTGGACAGCACAATGAGCAGTTCTTC.

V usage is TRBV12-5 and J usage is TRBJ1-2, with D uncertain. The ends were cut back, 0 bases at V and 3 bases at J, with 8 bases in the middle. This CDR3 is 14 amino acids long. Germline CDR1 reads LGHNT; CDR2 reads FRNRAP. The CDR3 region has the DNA TGTGCTAGTGGTTTGGTCCCGACTGACTATGGCTACACCTTC. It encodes CASGLVPTDYGYTF. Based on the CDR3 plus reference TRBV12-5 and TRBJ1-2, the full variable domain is DARVTQTPRHKVTEMGQEVTMRCQPILGHNTVFWYRQTMMQGLELLAYFRNRAPLDDSGMPKDRFSAEMPDATLATLKIQPSEPRDSAVYFCASGLVPTDYGYTFGSGTRLTVV.

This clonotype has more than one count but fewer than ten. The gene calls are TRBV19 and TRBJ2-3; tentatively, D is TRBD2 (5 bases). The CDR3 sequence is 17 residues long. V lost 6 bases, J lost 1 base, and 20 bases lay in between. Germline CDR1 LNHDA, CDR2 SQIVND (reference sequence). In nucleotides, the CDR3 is TGTGCCAGTAGCCTCCGGTCGGGGATTAGTGGCACAGATACGCAGTATTTT. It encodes CASSLRSGISGTDTQYF.

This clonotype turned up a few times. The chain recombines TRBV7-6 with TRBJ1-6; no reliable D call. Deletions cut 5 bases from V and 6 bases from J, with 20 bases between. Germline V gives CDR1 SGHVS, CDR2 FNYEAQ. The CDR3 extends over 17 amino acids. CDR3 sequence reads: CASSPYSAGVVNSPLHF. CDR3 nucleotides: TGTGCCAGCAGCCCGTACAGCGCCGGGGTGGTTAATTCACCCCTCCACTTT.

The CDR3 region has the DNA TGCAGTCCCTCACTGGGACAGTACTTC. This gives the protein CSPSLGQYF. The rearrangement uses TRBV20-1 and TRBJ2-5; unclear D gene. Trimming shortened V by 8 bases and J by 11 bases, and 12 bases separated the two germline ends. Germline V gives CDR1 DFQATT, CDR2 SNEGSKA (reference sequence). The CDR3 totals 9 residues.

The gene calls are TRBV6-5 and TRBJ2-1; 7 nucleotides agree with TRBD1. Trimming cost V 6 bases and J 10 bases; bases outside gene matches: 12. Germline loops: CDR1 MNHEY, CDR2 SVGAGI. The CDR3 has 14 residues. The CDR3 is CASRTASGTDEQFF. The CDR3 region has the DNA TGTGCCAGCAGGACCGCCTCCGGGACAGACGAGCAGTTCTTC.

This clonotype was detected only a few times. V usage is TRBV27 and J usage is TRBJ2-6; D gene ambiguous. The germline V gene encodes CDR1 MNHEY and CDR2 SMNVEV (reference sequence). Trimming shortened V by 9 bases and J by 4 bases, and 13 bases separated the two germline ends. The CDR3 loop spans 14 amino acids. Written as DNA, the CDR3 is TGTGCCAGGTATTCTAAGGTGGGGGCCAACGTCCTGACTTTC. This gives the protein CARYSKVGANVLTF.

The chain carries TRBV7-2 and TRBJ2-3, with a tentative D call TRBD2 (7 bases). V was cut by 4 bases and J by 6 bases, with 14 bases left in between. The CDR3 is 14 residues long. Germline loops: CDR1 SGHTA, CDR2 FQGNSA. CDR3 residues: CASSWAGEGDTQYF. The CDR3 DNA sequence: TGTGCCAGCAGCTGGGCAGGGGAGGGGGATACGCAGTATTTT.

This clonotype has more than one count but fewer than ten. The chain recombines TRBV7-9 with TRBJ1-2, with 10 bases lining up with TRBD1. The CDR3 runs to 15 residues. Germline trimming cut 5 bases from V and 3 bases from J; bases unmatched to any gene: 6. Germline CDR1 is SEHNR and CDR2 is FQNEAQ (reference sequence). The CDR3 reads CASSLSDRGHYGYTF. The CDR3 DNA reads TGTGCCAGCAGCCTCTCAGACAGGGGGCACTATGGCTACACCTTC.

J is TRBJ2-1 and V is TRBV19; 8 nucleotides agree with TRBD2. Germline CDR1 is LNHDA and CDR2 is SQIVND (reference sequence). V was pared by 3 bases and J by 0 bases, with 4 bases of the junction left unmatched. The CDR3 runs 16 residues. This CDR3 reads CASSISAGGSYNEQFF. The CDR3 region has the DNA TGTGCCAGTAGTATCTCCGCGGGGGGCTCCTACAATGAGCAGTTCTTC.

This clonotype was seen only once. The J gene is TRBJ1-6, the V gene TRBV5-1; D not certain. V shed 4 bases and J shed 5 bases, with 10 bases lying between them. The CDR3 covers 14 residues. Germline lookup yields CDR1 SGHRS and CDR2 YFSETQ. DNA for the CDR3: TGCGCCAGCAGCACGGACGGTAATAATTCACCCCTCCACTTT. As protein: CASSTDGNNSPLHF. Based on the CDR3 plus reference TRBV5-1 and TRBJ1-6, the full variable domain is KAGVTQTPRYLIKTRGQQVTLSCSPISGHRSVSWYQQTPGQGLQFLFEYFSETQRNKGNFPGRFSGRQFSNSRSEMNVSTLELGDSALYLCASSTDGNNSPLHFGNGTRLTVT.

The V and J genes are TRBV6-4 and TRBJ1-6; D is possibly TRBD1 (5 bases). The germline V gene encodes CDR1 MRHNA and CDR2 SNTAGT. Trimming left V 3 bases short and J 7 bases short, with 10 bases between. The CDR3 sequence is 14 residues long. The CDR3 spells CASSEDGGNSPLHF. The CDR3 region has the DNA TGTGCCAGCAGTGAGGACGGGGGGAATTCACCCCTCCACTTT.